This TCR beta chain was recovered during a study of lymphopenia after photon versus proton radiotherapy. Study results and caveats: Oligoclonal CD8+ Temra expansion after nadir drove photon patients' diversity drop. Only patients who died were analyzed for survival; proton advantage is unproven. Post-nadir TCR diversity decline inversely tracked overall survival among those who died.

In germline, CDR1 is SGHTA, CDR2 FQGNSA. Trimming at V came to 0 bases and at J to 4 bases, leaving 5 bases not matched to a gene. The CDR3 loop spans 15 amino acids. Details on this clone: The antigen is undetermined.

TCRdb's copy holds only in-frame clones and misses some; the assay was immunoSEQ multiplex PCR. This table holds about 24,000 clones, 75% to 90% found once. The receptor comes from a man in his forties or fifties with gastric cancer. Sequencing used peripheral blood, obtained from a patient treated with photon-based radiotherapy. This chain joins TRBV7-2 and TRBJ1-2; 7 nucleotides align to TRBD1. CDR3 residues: CASSLAARGTYGYTF. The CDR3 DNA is TGTGCCAGCAGCTTAGCCGCCAGGGGGACCTATGGCTACACCTTC.